One and the same sample provided the 15 T cell receptor beta chains below, sequenced in a study of identical twins. MiXCR was run by TCRdb on the 5' RACE reads, yielding one entry per CDR3 protein. This sample has around 530,000 distinct CDR3 sequences, with around 15% found just once. Another study also made use of these data, one on yellow fever vaccine responses in identical twins.

The specimen sequenced was CD4+ T cells sorted from blood. Every receptor here comes from a woman between 18 and 29 years old in good health.

In this sample, this clonotype turned up a few times. V is TRBV20-1 and J is TRBJ2-5, with D perhaps matching TRBD1 (5 bases). The CDR3 is 18 amino acids. V was cut by 1 base and J by 2 bases, with 23 bases left in between. Germline V gene sequence: CDR1 DFQATT, CDR2 SNEGSKA (reference sequence). In DNA, the CDR3 is TGCAGTGCTAGAGTTTTAAAACAGGCTACCTGGAAGCAAGAGACCCAGTACTTC. Translated: CSARVLKQATWKQETQYF.

This chain uses TRBV4-1 with TRBJ2-1; the D is unclear. Trimming took off 0 bases at V and 4 bases at J, with 7 bases between the two ends. Germline loops: CDR1 MGHRA, CDR2 YSYEKL. The CDR3 has 14 amino acids. CDR3 sequence: CASSQEGQYNEQFF. CDR3 bases: TGCGCCAGCAGCCAAGAAGGGCAGTACAATGAGCAGTTCTTC.

This chain joins TRBV21-1 and TRBJ2-7; the table calls TRBD2, which could not be checked here. TRBV21-1 is annotated as a pseudogene. CDR3 size: 12 residues. The CDR3 loop is CASTRRTNEQYF. CDR3 sequence (DNA): TGTGCCAGCACAAGGAGGACGAACGAGCAGTACTTC.

V usage is TRBV11-2 and J usage is TRBJ2-7; TRBD2 is a possible D gene (5 bases). CDR3 length equals 14 residues. CDR1 is SGHAT, CDR2 FQNNGV, per germline. Trimming pared 5 bases from V and 3 bases from J, leaving 14 bases between. The CDR3 DNA reads TGTGCCAGCAGCGCTGGTTGGGGAGACTACGAGCAGTACTTC. This encodes CASSAGWGDYEQYF.

J is TRBJ2-5 and V is TRBV7-7; D might be TRBD2 (5 bases). This CDR3 has 14 residues. Germline-derived CDR1 and CDR2 are SSHAT and FNYEAQ (reference sequence). V was shortened by 1 base and J by 3 bases, with 9 bases between the two germline ends. The CDR3, as DNA: TGTGCCAGCAGCTTAGTGAGGGCAGAAGAGACCCAGTACTTC. Translating gives CASSLVRAEETQYF.

The chain carries TRBV4-1 and TRBJ1-2; D gene unclear. Looked up from germline, CDR1 is MGHRA and CDR2 is YSYEKL. The length of the CDR3 is 14 residues. The V gene lost 0 bases and the J gene lost 6 bases, with 11 bases spanning the gap. The CDR3 DNA is TGCGCCAGCAGCCAAGATCCCGATATTGATGGCTACACCTTC. Protein product: CASSQDPDIDGYTF.

The V gene is TRBV5-8, the J gene TRBJ2-7, with 9 bases matching TRBD1. Per germline, CDR1 SGHTS and CDR2 YDEGEE. The CDR3 has 14 residues. V shed 3 bases, J shed 4 bases, and the junction held 5 bases outside the gene matches. The CDR3 bases are TGTGCCAGCAGCTGGGGACAGGGTCCGTACGAGCAGTACGTC. It specifies CASSWGQGPYEQYV.

The gene calls are TRBV20-1 and TRBJ2-5, with 9 bases that match TRBD2. Germline loops: CDR1 DFQATT, CDR2 SNEGSKA (reference sequence). Trimming removed 6 bases from V and 2 bases from J; junction bases left unmatched: 7. This CDR3 is 14 amino acids long. The CDR3 reads CSAGLAGRQETQYF. The CDR3 bases are TGCAGTGCAGGGCTAGCGGGGAGACAAGAGACCCAGTACTTC.

This clonotype was seen only once. V usage is TRBV29-1 and J usage is TRBJ2-1; tentatively, D is TRBD2 (5 bases). V was shortened by 4 bases and J by 0 bases, with 10 bases between the two germline ends. The CDR3 is 14 residues long. Per germline, CDR1 SQVTM and CDR2 ANQGSEA. CDR3 sequence (DNA): TGCAGCGTTGTTAGCGCCAGCTCCTACAATGAGCAGTTCTTC. It translates to CSVVSASSYNEQFF.

V gene TRBV4-1 combines with J gene TRBJ2-7; D not certain. V gave up 4 bases and J gave up 3 bases, with 13 bases separating them. CDR3 length: 14 amino acids. Germline CDR1 reads MGHRA; CDR2 reads YSYEKL. The CDR3 DNA reads TGCGCCAGCAGCCCCGAACACTTTCTCTACGAGCAGTACTTC. Its protein product is CASSPEHFLYEQYF.

V and J are TRBV20-1 and TRBJ2-3, with TRBD2 matching over 10 bases. This CDR3 is 15 amino acids long. The trim removed 1 base at V and 5 bases at J, leaving 6 bases unmatched. CDR1 is DFQATT and CDR2 is SNEGSKA in the germline V gene (reference sequence). The CDR3 bases are TGCAGTGCTAGAGGTGGACGACTAGCGGGAGATACGCAGTATTTT. Its protein is CSARGGRLAGDTQYF.

In its sample, this clonotype was seen a few times. V is TRBV12-3 or TRBV12-4 and J is TRBJ1-6; 9 bases align to TRBD1. CDR3 length: 15 amino acids. V shed 6 bases, J shed 9 bases, and the junction held 9 bases outside the gene matches. The CDR3 bases are TGTGCCAGCAGGGAAGCCGGGACAGGGCGTTCACCCCTCCACTTT. Its protein product is CASREAGTGRSPLHF.

The chain employs TRBV3-1 and TRBJ2-5; perhaps D is TRBD1 or TRBD2 (5 bases each). The ends were cut back, 0 bases at V and 5 bases at J, with 13 bases in the middle. The CDR3 has 15 amino acids. Germline loops: CDR1 LGHDT, CDR2 YNNKEL (reference sequence). The CDR3 DNA is TGTGCCAGCAGCCAAGAGGGGGACCAAGGGGAGACCCAGTACTTC. Translated, it gives CASSQEGDQGETQYF.

In this sample, this clonotype turned up a few times. The gene calls are TRBV14 and TRBJ2-3; D may be TRBD2 (6 bases). CDR1 is SGHDN, CDR2 FVKESK, per germline. The length of the CDR3 is 15 residues. V gave up 4 bases and J gave up 2 bases, with 13 bases separating them. Here the CDR3 reads CASSRLIAATDTQYF. CDR3 sequence (DNA): TGTGCCAGCAGCCGGCTTATAGCGGCCACAGATACGCAGTATTTT.

This clonotype showed up just a few times. The genes are TRBV28 and TRBJ1-2; 9 nucleotides line up with TRBD1. The junction had 2 bases not matched to a gene; V was cut back by 2 bases and J by 1 base. In germline, CDR1 is MDHEN, CDR2 SYDVKM. There are 15 residues in the CDR3. CDR3 loop: CASSLGTGFNYGYTF. CDR3 DNA sequence: TGTGCCAGCAGTTTAGGGACAGGGTTTAACTATGGCTACACCTTC.